A selection of T cell receptor beta chains follows, all from one sample in a study of cytomegalovirus exposure and HLA in healthy donors. The assay was immunoSEQ multiplex PCR, and TCRdb's table has in-frame clones only and misses some. The data show approximately 100,000 clones, roughly 80% seen once. Sequencing was performed on PBMCs. The receptor set was obtained from a male donor in good health and CMV-seropositive. CDR3s include the opening cysteine and the closing phenylalanine or tryptophan. D genes are given only for firm matches. Not all rows give a size; the values are once, few, many and, for expanded clones, a class.

>TRBJ2-1|few|NA|TRBV6-1
TGTGCCAGCAGTGAAATCCGTTTCAATGAGCAGTTCTTC
CASSEIRFNEQFF
>TRBJ1-2|NA|NA|TRBV28
TGTGCCAGCAGTTTTACCGAGGGCTATGGCTACACCTTC
CASSFTEGYGYTF
>TRBJ1-1|NA|NA|TRBV7-2
TGTGCCAGCAGTCGAAACGCGGAGGAAGCTTTCTTT
CASSRNAEEAFF
>TRBJ2-5|NA|TRBD2|TRBV5-4
TGTGCCAGCAGCTTGGGGAGCGGGGAAGAGACCCAGTACTTC
CASSLGSGEETQYF
>TRBJ1-1|NA|NA|TRBV19
TGTGCCAGTAGTATGGGGGGGGCCGGGACTGAAGCTTTCTTT
CASSMGGAGTEAFF
>TRBJ1-1|NA|NA|TRBV10-3
TGTGCCATCAGTGAGGTGGGAGGGGACACTGAAGCTTTCTTT
CAISEVGGDTEAFF
>TRBJ1-6|NA|NA|TRBV4-3
TGCGCCAGCAGCCAAGATCCCGGGGGGGGTAAGGGGACTTCACCCCTCCACTTT
CASSQDPGGGKGTSPLHF
>TRBJ1-3|NA|TRBD1|TRBV11-3
TGTGCCAGCAGCTCGCTTACAGGGGTCTCTGGAAACACCATATATTTT
CASSSLTGVSGNTIYF
>TRBJ1-2|NA|TRBD1|TRBV4-3
TGCGCCAGCAGCCAAGATACCTGGACAGGCGGCTACACCTTC
CASSQDTWTGGYTF
>TRBJ1-3|NA|NA|TRBV7-9
TGTGCCAGCAGCAGACAGGAGTCTGGAAACACCATATATTTT
CASSRQESGNTIYF
>TRBJ2-1|NA|TRBD2|TRBV30
TGTGCCTGGAGTCCCGCCAGCGGGGGGTACAATGAGCAGTTCTTC
CAWSPASGGYNEQFF
>TRBJ1-1|few|NA|TRBV19
TGTGCCAGTAGTGCCAGTGGTCCCACTGAAGCTTTCTTT
CASSASGPTEAFF
>TRBJ2-7|NA|NA|TRBV19
TGTGCCAGTAGTATAGGCGGAACCTACGAGCAGTACTTC
CASSIGGTYEQYF
>TRBJ2-3|few|TRBD1|TRBV7-2
TGTGCCAGCAGCTTTCTTCCCGGGACAGGCACAGATACGCAGTATTTT
CASSFLPGTGTDTQYF
>TRBJ2-7|NA|TRBD1|TRBV4-2
TGTGCCAGCAGCCAAGGGGTGTATGGGGACAGAGTCTACGAGCAGTACTTC
CASSQGVYGDRVYEQYF
>TRBJ1-2|NA|NA|TRBV4-3
TGCGCCAGCAGCCAAGAGGCCGACAAGTTAAACTATGGCTACACCTTC
CASSQEADKLNYGYTF
>TRBJ2-2|NA|NA|TRBV6-1
TGTGCCAGCAGGGGGAGATCCCCGAACACCGGGGAGCTGTTTTTT
CASRGRSPNTGELFF
>TRBJ2-7|NA|NA|TRBV5-6
TGTGCCAGCAGCTTACCCTCCAGGGGTACTAACGAGCAGTACTTC
CASSLPSRGTNEQYF
>TRBJ1-4|NA|NA|TRBV19
TGTGCCAGTAGTGGGGGGTTGGCTAATGAAAAACTGTTTTTT
CASSGGLANEKLFF
>TRBJ2-3|NA|TRBD2|TRBV4-3
TGCGCCAGCAGCCAAGGGGCAGCGGGGGGCACAGATACGCAGTATTTT
CASSQGAAGGTDTQYF
>TRBJ2-5|NA|TRBD2|TRBV28
TGTGCCAGCAGTTTGGTAGCGGGGGTCACCCAAGAGACCCAGTACTTC
CASSLVAGVTQETQYF
>TRBJ2-1|NA|TRBD2|TRBV5-6
TGTGCCAGCAGCAAACTAGCGGGGTTTTACAATGAGCAGTTCTTC
CASSKLAGFYNEQFF
>TRBJ1-3|NA|TRBD1|TRBV5-1
TGCGCCAGCAGCTCCTCGACAGGGGCGGATGGAAACACCATATATTTT
CASSSSTGADGNTIYF
>TRBJ2-4|NA|NA|TRBV28
TGTGCCATTGGAGGGCCACTAGCCAAAAACATTCAGTACTTC
CAIGGPLAKNIQYF
>TRBJ2-5|NA|TRBD2|TRBV28
TGTGCCAGCAACTCCGGGACTAGCGGTACAAAGTACTTC
CASNSGTSGTKYF